This T cell receptor (beta chain) stems from a study of vaccination effects on CD4 cells after COVID-19. About this clone itself: Its target is not known.

Before sequencing, viral peptide pools were used by the ViraFEST assay to expand antigen-specific CD4+ T cells. The authors isolated CD4+ T cells after around nine days of culture. Two-dose vaccination with either BNT162b2 or mRNA-1273 was given to the participants. The culture medium for about 2 million PBMC per well included 9.5 to 10 IU/ml IL-2 and about 9.9 ug/ml peptides. IL-2 medium supplanted half the medium on days 3 and 7. Method: immunoSEQ multiplex PCR; TCRdb's copy keeps in-frame clones and lacks some. The data show 15,000 to 20,000 clones, 70% to 80% seen once. Findings of the study overall: Early post-infection timepoints were missing from the study, which also had few convalescent patients. Healthy vaccinees had only 1 of 255 vaccine-induced clones cross-react with common cold coronaviruses.

Germline lookup yields CDR1 SGHDT and CDR2 YYEEEE. V was clipped by 4 bases and J by 5 bases; unmatched bases: 17. CDR3 length: 19 amino acids. The specimen comprised CD4+ T cells from PBMCs cultured with HCoV-NL63 spike peptides, sampled after COVID-19 vaccination. This TCR came from a human donor who received a COVID-19 vaccine. V and J are TRBV5-6 and TRBJ2-3; 12 nucleotides align to TRBD1. The DNA of the CDR3 is TGTGCCAGCAGCCCGCGGGACAGGGGGCTCTTGGCGGGACTAGATACGCAGTATTTT. Translating gives CASSPRDRGLLAGLDTQYF. The whole variable domain, filled in from reference TRBV5-6 and TRBJ2-3, reads DAGVTQSPTHLIKTRGQQVTLRCSPKSGHDTVSWYQQALGQGPQFIFQYYEEEERQRGNFPDRFSGHQFPNYSSELNVNALLLGDSALYLCASSPRDRGLLAGLDTQYFGPGTRLTVL.